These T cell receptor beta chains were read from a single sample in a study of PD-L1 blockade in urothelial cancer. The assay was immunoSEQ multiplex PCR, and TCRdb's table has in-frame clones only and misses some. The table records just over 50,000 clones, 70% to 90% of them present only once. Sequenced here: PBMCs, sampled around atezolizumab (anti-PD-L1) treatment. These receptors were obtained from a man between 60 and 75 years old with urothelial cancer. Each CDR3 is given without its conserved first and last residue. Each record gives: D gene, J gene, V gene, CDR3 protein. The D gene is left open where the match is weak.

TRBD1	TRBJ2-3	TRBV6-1	ASIVGTGVVDTQY
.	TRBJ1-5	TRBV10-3	AISEDRTNQPQH
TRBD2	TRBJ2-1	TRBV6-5	AISGGNEQF
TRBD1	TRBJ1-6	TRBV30	AWIGQDRLSYNSPLH
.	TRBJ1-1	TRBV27	ASSLYSNTEAF
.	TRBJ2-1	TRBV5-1	ASSLGGTLLYNEQF
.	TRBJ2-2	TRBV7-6	ASSLGLVGGELF
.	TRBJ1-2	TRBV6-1	ASSEGFAGQRPYGYT
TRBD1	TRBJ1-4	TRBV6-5	ASSYSQGQAGEKLF
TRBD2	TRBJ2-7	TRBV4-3	ASSSSGRGYEQY
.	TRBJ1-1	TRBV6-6	ASIPPGLNTEAF
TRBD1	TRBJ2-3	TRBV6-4	ASSDSLQGTQY
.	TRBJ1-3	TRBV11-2	ASSSQSYSGNTIY
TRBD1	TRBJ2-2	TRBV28	ASRPWTGGRGGELF
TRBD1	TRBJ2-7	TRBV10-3	ASRPGQGSYEQY
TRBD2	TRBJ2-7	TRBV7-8	ASSSFYGGTYYEQY
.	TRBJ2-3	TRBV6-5	ASSLTSTDTQY
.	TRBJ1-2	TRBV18	ASSHRDEGYGYT
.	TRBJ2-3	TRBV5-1	ASSLSETDTQY
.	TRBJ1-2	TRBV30	AWSRQLYGYT
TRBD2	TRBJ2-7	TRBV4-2	ASSQGGLRLLAGDYEQY
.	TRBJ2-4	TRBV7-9	ASSLDFPNIQY
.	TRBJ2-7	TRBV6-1	ASSEWAGRTYEQY
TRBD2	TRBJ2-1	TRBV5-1	ASSGLAGADNEQF
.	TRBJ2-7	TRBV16	ASSQSRYEQY
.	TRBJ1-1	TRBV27	ASSLSMNTEAF
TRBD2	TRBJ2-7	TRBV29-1	SVKKGTSGSHYEQY
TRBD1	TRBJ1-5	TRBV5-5	ASSSMAGGGQPQH
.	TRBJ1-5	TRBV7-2	ASSLVAGNNQPQH
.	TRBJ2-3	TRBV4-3	ASSQMVPRQGLSDTQY
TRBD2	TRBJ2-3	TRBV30	ACTGGGGLYTQY
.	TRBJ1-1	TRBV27	ASSPRRGGNTEAF
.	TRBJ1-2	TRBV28	ASSTTFYGYT
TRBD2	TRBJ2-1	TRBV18	ASSPYSGRAGNEQF
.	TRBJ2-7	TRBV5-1	ASSLGRQSDEQY
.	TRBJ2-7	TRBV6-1	ASSAPGHSYEQY
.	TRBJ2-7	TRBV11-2	ASSLYSIKYEQY
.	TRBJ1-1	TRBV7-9	ASSLAKRQPDTTEAF
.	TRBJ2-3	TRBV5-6	ASSFRLPLPDTQY
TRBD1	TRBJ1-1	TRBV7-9	ASSLVRDRGHPAF
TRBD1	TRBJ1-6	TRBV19	ASSRGTGNSPLH